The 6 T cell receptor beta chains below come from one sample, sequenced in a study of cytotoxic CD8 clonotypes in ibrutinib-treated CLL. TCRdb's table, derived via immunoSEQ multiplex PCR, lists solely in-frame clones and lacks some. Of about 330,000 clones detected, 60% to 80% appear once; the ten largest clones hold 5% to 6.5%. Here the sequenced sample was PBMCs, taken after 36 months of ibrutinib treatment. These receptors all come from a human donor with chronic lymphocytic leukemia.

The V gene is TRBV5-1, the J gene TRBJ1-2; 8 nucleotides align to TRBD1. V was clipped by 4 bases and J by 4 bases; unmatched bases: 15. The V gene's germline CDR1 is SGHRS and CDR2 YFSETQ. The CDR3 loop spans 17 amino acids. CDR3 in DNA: TGCGCCAGCAGCCTCCGGGACAGGCCTGGGGAACTCTATGGCTACACCTTC. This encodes CASSLRDRPGELYGYTF.

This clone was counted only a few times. The DNA for the CDR3 is TGTGCCAGTAGTAAGACAGGTGCGAACACTGAAGCTTTCTTT. This translates into CASSKTGANTEAFF. V usage is TRBV19 and J usage is TRBJ1-1, with D perhaps matching TRBD1 (6 bases). The CDR3 contains 14 residues. The V gene's germline CDR1 is LNHDA and CDR2 SQIVND (reference sequence). V lost 4 bases to trimming and J lost 1 base, with 10 bases between them. Full variable domain (remainder filled in from reference TRBV19 and TRBJ1-1): DGGITQSPKYLFRKEGQNVTLSCEQNLNHDAMYWYRQDPGQGLRLIYYSQIVNDFQKGDIAEGYSVSREKKESFPLTVTSAQKNPTAFYLCASSKTGANTEAFFGQGTRLTVV.

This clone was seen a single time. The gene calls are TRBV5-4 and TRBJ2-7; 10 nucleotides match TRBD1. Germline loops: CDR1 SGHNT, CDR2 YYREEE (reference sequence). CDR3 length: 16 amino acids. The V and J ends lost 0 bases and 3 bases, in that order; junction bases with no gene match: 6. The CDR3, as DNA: TGTGCCAGCAGCTTGGGTGGGACAGGGGAAGACTACGAGCAGTACTTC. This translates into CASSLGGTGEDYEQYF.

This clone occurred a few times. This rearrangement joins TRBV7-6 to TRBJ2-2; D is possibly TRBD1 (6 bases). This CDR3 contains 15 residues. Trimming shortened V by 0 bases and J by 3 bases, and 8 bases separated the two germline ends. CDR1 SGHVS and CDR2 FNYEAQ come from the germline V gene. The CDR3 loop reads CASSLAGTHTGELFF. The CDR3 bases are TGTGCCAGCAGCTTAGCAGGGACACACACCGGGGAGCTGTTTTTT. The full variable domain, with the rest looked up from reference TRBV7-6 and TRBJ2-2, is GAGVSQSPRYKVTKRGQDVALRCDPISGHVSLYWYRQALGQGPEFLTYFNYEAQQDKSGLPNDRFSAERPEGSISTLTIQRTEQRDSAMYRCASSLAGTHTGELFFGEGSRLTVL.

CDR3 sequence (DNA): TGTGCCAGCAGCGTAGGTCCAGCGGGAGCTATTGGTGAGCAGTTCTTC. Amino acid sequence: CASSVGPAGAIGEQFF. J is TRBJ2-1 and V is TRBV9; TRBD2 matches at 8 bases. The CDR3 runs 16 residues. Germline loops: CDR1 SGDLS, CDR2 YYNGEE. The junction had 11 bases not matched to a gene; V was cut back by 0 bases and J by 9 bases.

The DNA for the CDR3 is TGTGCCAGCAGCATAGACTACGGGGAGCAGTTCTTC. Translated: CASSIDYGEQFF. The J gene is TRBJ2-1, the V gene TRBV7-3; D is possibly TRBD2 (5 bases). Germline V gene data show CDR1 as SGHTA and CDR2 as FQGTGA. V was pared by 5 bases and J by 10 bases, with 12 bases between. This CDR3 comprises 12 residues.